These 21 T cell receptor beta chains came from one sample sequenced in a study of ipilimumab plus nivolumab after autologous stem cell transplantation. TCRdb's copy holds only in-frame clones and misses some; the assay was immunoSEQ multiplex PCR. This sample carries tens of thousands of clones, approximately 86% of them seen once, and the ten largest clones take 2% to 2.5%. Here the sequenced sample was PBMCs, taken in a trial of ipilimumab plus nivolumab as post-transplant consolidation. The receptors stem from a male donor with diffuse large B-cell lymphoma.

V usage is TRBV11-2 and J usage is TRBJ1-1; the D is unclear. The CDR3 covers 12 residues. Per the germline V gene, CDR1 is SGHAT and CDR2 is FQNNGV. Trimming removed 1 base from V and 4 bases from J, with 4 bases in between. The CDR3 DNA reads TGTGCCAGCAGCTTAGCGGGCACTGAAGCTTTCTTT. The encoded protein is CASSLAGTEAFF.

The CDR3 sequence: CASSRWGAHPLQETQYF. DNA of the CDR3: TGTGCCAGCTCCAGATGGGGGGCGCATCCTCTACAAGAGACCCAGTACTTC. The chain links TRBV7-2 to TRBJ2-5; D may be TRBD1 or TRBD2 (6 bases each). Looked up from germline, CDR1 is SGHTA and CDR2 is FQGNSA. The CDR3 totals 17 residues. Between the trimmed V and J ends, which lost 8 bases and 2 bases, there was a span of 24 bases.

V and J are TRBV6-6 and TRBJ1-5, with D hard to call. Germline V CDR1 and CDR2: MNHNY, SVGAGI (reference sequence). This CDR3 contains 12 residues. Trimming took off 4 bases at V and 6 bases at J, with 7 bases between the two ends. As DNA, the CDR3 is TGTGCCAGCAGTTTGAGCGGTCAGCCCCAGCATTTT. Amino acid sequence: CASSLSGQPQHF.

V usage is TRBV5-4 and J usage is TRBJ1-2; D uncertain. Germline assignment: CDR1 SGHNT and CDR2 YYREEE (reference sequence). The CDR3 consists of 14 residues. Trimming shortened V by 4 bases and J by 3 bases, and 13 bases separated the two germline ends. CDR3 bases: TGTGCCAGCAGCGGGCGAGGAGGCGACTATGGCTACACCTTC. It yields the protein CASSGRGGDYGYTF.

This sequence joins TRBV11-2 and TRBJ2-1, with a possible D match to TRBD1 (5 bases). The V and J ends lost 5 bases and 6 bases respectively, with 20 bases between them. Per the germline V gene, CDR1 is SGHAT and CDR2 is FQNNGV. The CDR3 has 16 amino acids. Here the CDR3 reads CASSRQPTGFLNEQFF. DNA for the CDR3: TGTGCCAGCAGCCGACAGCCCACAGGATTTCTCAATGAGCAGTTCTTC.

This clone occurred a few times. The chain uses TRBV9 and TRBJ1-5; D is perhaps TRBD1 (5 bases). V shed 6 bases and J shed 10 bases, with 26 bases lying between them. Germline CDR1 and CDR2: SGDLS and YYNGEE. The CDR3 is 16 residues long. The CDR3 here is CASTPRGQIPELPQHF. CDR3 DNA: TGTGCCAGCACCCCGCGGGGCCAAATCCCCGAGTTACCCCAGCATTTT.

V usage is TRBV11-2 and J usage is TRBJ2-3; TRBD2 agrees at 9 bases. V lost 5 bases to trimming and J lost 0 bases; unmatched junction nucleotides: 9. CDR1 is SGHAT, CDR2 FQNNGV, per germline. There are 17 residues in the CDR3. The CDR3 reads CASSRSALAGSTDTQYF. In DNA form, the CDR3 reads TGTGCCAGCAGCCGATCCGCTCTAGCGGGAAGCACAGATACGCAGTATTTT.

V is TRBV4-1 and J is TRBJ1-1, with TRBD1 identical over 10 bases. The V gene end was trimmed by 4 bases and the J gene end by 5 bases; junction bases not matched to a gene: 7. The CDR3 has 15 amino acids. From germline, CDR1 is MGHRA and CDR2 YSYEKL. Here the CDR3 reads CASSRDRGIGTEAFF. In DNA, the CDR3 is TGCGCCAGCAGCCGGGACAGGGGAATAGGTACTGAAGCTTTCTTT.

The chain uses TRBV9 and TRBJ1-2; no definite D call. CDR3 length: 15 residues. Germline CDR1 and CDR2: SGDLS and YYNGEE. Trimming stripped 2 bases from V and 5 bases from J, with 16 bases between. CDR3 coding DNA: TGTGCCAGCAGCGTCAGCCCCGGTGACATTTATGGCTACACCTTC. As protein: CASSVSPGDIYGYTF.

J is TRBJ1-5 and V is TRBV2; D remains unclear. The CDR3 loop spans 16 amino acids. Trimming cost V 3 bases and J 2 bases, with 14 bases left between them. Germline V gene data show CDR1 as SNHLY and CDR2 as FYNNEI. CDR3 in DNA: TGTGCCAGCAGTGAGAGGGTCTCAGGCGGCAATCAGCCCCAGCATTTT. This translates into CASSERVSGGNQPQHF.

This chain links TRBV5-1 with TRBJ2-2; a possible D gene is TRBD2 (6 bases). The CDR3 has 14 amino acids. The germline gives CDR1 SGHRS, CDR2 YFSETQ. The CDR3 nucleotides are TGCGCGTCCTCGGGGGACGCGAACACCGGGGAGCTGTTTTTT. Translation gives CASSGDANTGELFF.

V is TRBV7-2 and J is TRBJ2-6, with D unclear. CDR3 length: 14 amino acids. Trimming removed 0 bases from V and 1 base from J, with 1 base in between. CDR1 is SGHTA and CDR2 is FQGNSA in the germline V gene. CDR3 protein: CASSLASGANVLTF. CDR3 DNA: TGTGCCAGCAGCTTAGCGTCTGGGGCCAACGTCCTGACTTTC.

The J gene is TRBJ2-3, the V gene TRBV5-5, with D possibly called TRBD1 or TRBD2 (5 bases each). The CDR3 length is 14 residues. The V end was cut by 3 bases, the J end by 2 bases, with 10 bases between. Per the germline V gene, CDR1 is SGHKS and CDR2 is YYEKEE (reference sequence). The CDR3 coding sequence is TGTGCCAGCAGCTCCCGGGACGCCACAGATACGCAGTATTTT. It codes for CASSSRDATDTQYF.

This clone was detected only once. J is TRBJ2-3 and V is TRBV5-5; weak D call: TRBD2 (7 bases). The length of the CDR3 is 16 residues. Per the germline V gene, CDR1 is SGHKS and CDR2 is YYEKEE (reference sequence). Trimming removed 1 base at V and 0 bases at J, with 12 bases between. The CDR3 DNA sequence: TGTGCCAGCAGCTTGACCGGGGGGCTCAGCACAGATACGCAGTATTTT. This codes for CASSLTGGLSTDTQYF.

The rearrangement links TRBV5-5 to TRBJ1-1; maybe TRBD1 (5 bases). V lost 4 bases, J lost 6 bases, and 19 bases lay in between. The CDR3 loop spans 15 amino acids. Germline assignment: CDR1 SGHKS and CDR2 YYEKEE (reference sequence). For the CDR3, the DNA is TGTGCCAGCAGCCAAGAGGGGACCCCGAGAGCTGAAGCTTTCTTT. It yields the protein CASSQEGTPRAEAFF.

This clone was detected only once. The chain couples TRBV6-5 to TRBJ1-5, with no clear D. The CDR3 consists of 13 residues. Trimming cost V 5 bases and J 6 bases, with 11 bases left between them. Germline CDR1 MNHEY, CDR2 SVGAGI. For the CDR3, the DNA is TGTGCCAGCAGTCACGGTAAGACTCAGCCCCAGCATTTT. Amino acid sequence: CASSHGKTQPQHF.

The chain links TRBV11-2 to TRBJ2-7; 9 bases are shared with TRBD1. The V gene end was trimmed by 6 bases and the J gene end by 4 bases; junction bases not matched to a gene: 7. This CDR3 comprises 14 residues. From germline, CDR1 is SGHAT and CDR2 FQNNGV. The CDR3 here is CASRATGGGYEQYF. DNA for the CDR3: TGTGCCAGCAGGGCTACAGGGGGCGGGTACGAGCAGTACTTC.

This chain links TRBV4-2 with TRBJ2-1; either TRBD1 or TRBD2 may supply D (5 bases each). V shed 1 base and J shed 5 bases, with 12 bases lying between them. Germline V gene data show CDR1 as LGHNA and CDR2 as YNFKEQ. This CDR3 is 15 amino acids long. For the CDR3, the DNA is TGTGCCAGCAGCCAAGTCTGGGGGTTTGACAATGAGCAGTTCTTC. Protein product: CASSQVWGFDNEQFF.

This chain joins TRBV7-2 and TRBJ2-5; 9 bases are a match to TRBD2. V lost 5 bases and J lost 3; bases outside the gene matches: 4. Per germline, CDR1 SGHTA and CDR2 FQGNSA. The CDR3 extends over 14 amino acids. The DNA of the CDR3 is TGTGCCAGCAGCGGTTTAGCGGGGGAAGAGACCCAGTACTTC. This translates into CASSGLAGEETQYF.

The J gene is TRBJ2-5, the V gene TRBV5-1; TRBD2 is a possible D gene (6 bases). V was pared by 4 bases and J by 5 bases, with 9 bases between. The CDR3 extends over 12 amino acids. Per germline, CDR1 SGHRS and CDR2 YFSETQ. CDR3 DNA: TGCGCCAGCAGCACTGGAGGGGAGACCCAGTACTTC. Translating gives CASSTGGETQYF. Supplemented by reference TRBV5-1 and TRBJ2-5, the full variable domain reads KAGVTQTPRYLIKTRGQQVTLSCSPISGHRSVSWYQQTPGQGLQFLFEYFSETQRNKGNFPGRFSGRQFSNSRSEMNVSTLELGDSALYLCASSTGGETQYFGPGTRLLVL.

The V and J genes are TRBV6-1 and TRBJ2-5; the D gene could be TRBD1 or TRBD2 (6 bases each). CDR1 and CDR2 from the germline V gene are MNHNS and SASEGT. This CDR3 region has 14 residues. V was cut by 8 bases and J by 7 bases, with 20 bases left in between. CDR3 loop: CASGGGAVEGTQYF. Written as DNA, the CDR3 is TGTGCCAGCGGGGGCGGGGCCGTTGAGGGGACCCAGTACTTC.